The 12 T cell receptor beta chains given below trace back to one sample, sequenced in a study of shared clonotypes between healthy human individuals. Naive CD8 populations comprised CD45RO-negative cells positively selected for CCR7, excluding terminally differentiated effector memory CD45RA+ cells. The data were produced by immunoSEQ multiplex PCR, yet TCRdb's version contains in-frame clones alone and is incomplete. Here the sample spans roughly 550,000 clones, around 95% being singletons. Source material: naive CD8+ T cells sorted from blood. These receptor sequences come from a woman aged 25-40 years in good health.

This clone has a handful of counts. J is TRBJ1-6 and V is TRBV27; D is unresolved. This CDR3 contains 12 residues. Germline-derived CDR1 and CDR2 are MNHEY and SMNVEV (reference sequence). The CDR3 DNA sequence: TGTGCAGCAGGTGAGGGTGCTTCACCCCTCCACTTT. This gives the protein CAAGEGASPLHF.

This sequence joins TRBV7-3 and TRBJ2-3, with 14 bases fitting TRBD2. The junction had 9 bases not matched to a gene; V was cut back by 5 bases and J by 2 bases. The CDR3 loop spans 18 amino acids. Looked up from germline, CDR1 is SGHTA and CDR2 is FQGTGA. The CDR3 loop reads CASSGTSGSRWDTDTQYF. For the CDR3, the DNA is TGTGCCAGCAGCGGGACTAGCGGGAGCCGGTGGGACACAGATACGCAGTATTTT.

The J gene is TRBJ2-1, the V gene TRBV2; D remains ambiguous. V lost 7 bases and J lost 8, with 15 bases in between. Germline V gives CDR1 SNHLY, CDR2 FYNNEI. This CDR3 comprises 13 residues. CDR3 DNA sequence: TGTGCCAGCACTAACCGTGGCGGTGATGAGCAGTTCTTC. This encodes CASTNRGGDEQFF. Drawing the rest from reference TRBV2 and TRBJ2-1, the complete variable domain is EPEVTQTPSHQVTQMGQEVILRCVPISNHLYFYWYRQILGQKVEFLVSFYNNEISEKSEIFDDQFSVERPDGSNFTLKIRSTKLEDSAMYFCASTNRGGDEQFFGPGTRLTVL.

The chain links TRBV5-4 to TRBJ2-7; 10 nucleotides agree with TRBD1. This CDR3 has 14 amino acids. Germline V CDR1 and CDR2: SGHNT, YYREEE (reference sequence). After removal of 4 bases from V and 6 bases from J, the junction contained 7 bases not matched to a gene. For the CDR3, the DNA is TGTGCCAGCAGCCTCGGACAGGGGGGCTTCGAGCAGTACTTC. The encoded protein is CASSLGQGGFEQYF.

The CDR3 DNA sequence: TGTGCCAGCAAAAGGCTAGTCTACAATGAGCAGTTCTTC. Amino acids: CASKRLVYNEQFF. The chain combines TRBV2 with TRBJ2-1; no clear D. V lost 7 bases and J lost 3, with 10 bases in between. Looked up from germline, CDR1 is SNHLY and CDR2 is FYNNEI. The CDR3 consists of 13 residues.

The CDR3 DNA follows: TGTGCCAGTAGTATAGTTCAGGGGGGCGCAGATACGCAGTATTTT. Protein product: CASSIVQGGADTQYF. The chain links TRBV19 to TRBJ2-3; D possibly corresponds to TRBD1 (7 bases). V was trimmed by 1 base and J by 4 bases, leaving 12 bases between them. The length of the CDR3 is 15 residues. Germline V CDR1 and CDR2: LNHDA, SQIVND (reference sequence).

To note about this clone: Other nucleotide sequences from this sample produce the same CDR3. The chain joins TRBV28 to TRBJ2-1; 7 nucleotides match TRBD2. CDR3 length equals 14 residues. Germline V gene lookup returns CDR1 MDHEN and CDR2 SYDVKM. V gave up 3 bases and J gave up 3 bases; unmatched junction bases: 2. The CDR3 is CASSLGGSYNEQFF. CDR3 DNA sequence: TGTGCCAGCAGTTTGGGCGGGAGCTACAATGAGCAGTTCTTC.

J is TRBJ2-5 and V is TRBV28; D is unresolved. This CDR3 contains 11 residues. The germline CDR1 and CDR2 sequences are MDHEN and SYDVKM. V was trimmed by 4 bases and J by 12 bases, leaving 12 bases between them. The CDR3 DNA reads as TGTGCCAGCAGTTGGGCCGACCGAAAGTACTTC. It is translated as CASSWADRKYF. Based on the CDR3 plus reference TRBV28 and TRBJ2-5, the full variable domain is DVKVTQSSRYLVKRTGEKVFLECVQDMDHENMFWYRQDPGLGLRLIYFSYDVKMKEKGDIPEGYSVSREKKERFSLILESASTNQTSMYLCASSWADRKYFGPGTRLLVL.

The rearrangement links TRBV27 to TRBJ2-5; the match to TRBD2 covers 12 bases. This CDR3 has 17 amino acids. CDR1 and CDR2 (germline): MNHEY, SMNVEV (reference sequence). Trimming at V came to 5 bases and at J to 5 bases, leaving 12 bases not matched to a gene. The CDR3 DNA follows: TGTGCCAGCAGTCTCCTAGCGGGAGGGCCCTCGTGGGAGACCCAGTACTTC. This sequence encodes CASSLLAGGPSWETQYF.

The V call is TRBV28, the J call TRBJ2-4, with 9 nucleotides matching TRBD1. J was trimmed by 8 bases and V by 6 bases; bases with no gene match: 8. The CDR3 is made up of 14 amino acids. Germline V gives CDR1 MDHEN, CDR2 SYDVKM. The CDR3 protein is CASSMTGGRDIQYF. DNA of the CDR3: TGTGCCAGCAGCATGACAGGGGGTCGGGACATTCAGTACTTC.

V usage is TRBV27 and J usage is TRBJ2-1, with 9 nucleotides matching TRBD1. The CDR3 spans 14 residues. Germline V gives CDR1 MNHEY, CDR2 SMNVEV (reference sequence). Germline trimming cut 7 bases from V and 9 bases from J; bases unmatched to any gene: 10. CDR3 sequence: CASTPGQGLVEQFF. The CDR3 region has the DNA TGTGCCAGCACTCCGGGACAGGGACTTGTTGAGCAGTTCTTC.

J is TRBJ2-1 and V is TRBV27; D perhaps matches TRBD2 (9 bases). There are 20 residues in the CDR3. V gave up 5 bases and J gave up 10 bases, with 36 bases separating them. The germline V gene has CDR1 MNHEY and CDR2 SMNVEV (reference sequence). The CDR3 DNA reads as TGTGCCAGCAGTGTGGACAGGGCGGGAACCGGGACTAGCCGGCCAAGAGAGCAGTTCTTC. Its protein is CASSVDRAGTGTSRPREQFF.